The T cell receptor beta chain under discussion was sequenced for a study of blood T cell repertoires in COVID-19. Study at large: Acute-phase and convalescent COVID-19 samples originated in the United States, Italy and Spain. From T cells, B-cell-depleted T cells, or PBMCs came the material, which was cDNA or gDNA.

Germline CDR1 and CDR2: SQVTM and ANQGSEA. V shed 7 bases, J shed 8 bases, and the junction held 10 bases outside the gene matches. The CDR3 extends over 14 amino acids. Seattle cases were enrolled at active infection and followed longitudinally. Assay: immunoSEQ multiplex PCR; the TCRdb copy retains only in-frame clones and omits some. The sample has 150,000 to 180,000 clones; 65% to 90% are singletons. Sequenced: peripheral blood. The clonotype comes from a woman aged 55-69 years with COVID-19, enrolled during active disease. This chain links TRBV29-1 with TRBJ1-4; 10 nucleotides line up with TRBD1. The CDR3 loop reads CSGRTGGVGEKLFF. CDR3 in DNA: TGCAGCGGACGGACAGGGGGAGTAGGAGAAAAACTGTTTTTT.